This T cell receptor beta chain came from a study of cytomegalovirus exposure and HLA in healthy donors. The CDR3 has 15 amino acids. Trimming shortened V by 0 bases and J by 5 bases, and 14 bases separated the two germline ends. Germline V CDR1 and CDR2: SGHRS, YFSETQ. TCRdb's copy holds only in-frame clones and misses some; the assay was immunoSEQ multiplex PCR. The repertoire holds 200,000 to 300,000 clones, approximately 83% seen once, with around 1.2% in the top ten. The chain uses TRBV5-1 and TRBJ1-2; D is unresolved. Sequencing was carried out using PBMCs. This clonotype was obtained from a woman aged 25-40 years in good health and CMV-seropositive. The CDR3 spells CASSLVAGNDYGYTF. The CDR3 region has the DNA TGCGCCAGCAGCTTGGTGGCGGGGAACGATTATGGCTACACCTTC.